One TCR beta chain is described in this entry. Profiled with immunoSEQ multiplex PCR; TCRdb holds only in-frame clones, not every one. Of over 100,000 clones listed, approximately 90% are singletons. These data belong to a study of T cell responses to AZD1222 COVID-19 vaccine. Trimming took 0 bases from V and 10 from J, leaving 23 bases between them. Germline CDR1 SGHNT, CDR2 YYREEE (reference sequence). The CDR3 has 17 residues. The rearrangement links TRBV5-4 to TRBJ2-1; possibly TRBD2 for D (7 bases). The material was peripheral blood, obtained on day 0 of AZD1222 vaccination. The origin of this receptor is an adult in good health. In nucleotides, the CDR3 is TGTGCCAGCAGCTTGGAAGGGGGGGCCGGCTTAGTTAGGGAGCAGTTCTTC. It codes for CASSLEGGAGLVREQFF.